This T cell receptor (beta chain) stems from a study of Graves' ophthalmopathy and Graves' hyperthyroidism. General observations from the study: Sensitivity of 65% to 71% and specificity of about 72% were achieved by the model that predicted ophthalmopathy progression. The majority of expanded thyroid clonotypes above 0.001 frequency also occurred in blood.

The V gene's germline CDR1 is SNHLY and CDR2 FYNNEI. This CDR3 contains 14 residues. V lost 6 bases and J lost 10, with 16 bases in between. From RNA, the CDR3 regions of TCR beta chains were amplified and sequenced. RT-PCR was first run with HTBI primers, then multiplex PCR in a second round. TCRdb re-called the multiplex PCR reads through MiXCR, storing one row per CDR3 protein. The sample holds just over 600,000 distinct CDR3 sequences, around a fifth seen once. The authors defined stable hyperthyroidism as no ophthalmopathy within 18 months of follow-up. Lactation, pregnancy, uncontrolled infections and other autoimmune diseases were all grounds for excluding patients. This clonotype was seen repeatedly, ten times or more. The antigen is undetermined.

This TCR was recovered from a woman aged 18-35 years with stable Graves' hyperthyroidism. Some clones in this sample may be carry-over from other donors' samples. Sequenced input: peripheral blood. The chain carries TRBV2 and TRBJ1-6; a possible D gene is TRBD1 (5 bases). The CDR3 is CASRQDGELSPLHF. DNA of the CDR3: TGTGCCAGCAGACAGGACGGTGAACTGTCACCCCTCCACTTT. Filled out from reference TRBV2 and TRBJ1-6, the complete variable domain reads EPEVTQTPSHQVTQMGQEVILRCVPISNHLYFYWYRQILGQKVEFLVSFYNNEISEKSEIFDDQFSVERPDGSNFTLKIRSTKLEDSAMYFCASRQDGELSPLHFGNGTRLTVT.